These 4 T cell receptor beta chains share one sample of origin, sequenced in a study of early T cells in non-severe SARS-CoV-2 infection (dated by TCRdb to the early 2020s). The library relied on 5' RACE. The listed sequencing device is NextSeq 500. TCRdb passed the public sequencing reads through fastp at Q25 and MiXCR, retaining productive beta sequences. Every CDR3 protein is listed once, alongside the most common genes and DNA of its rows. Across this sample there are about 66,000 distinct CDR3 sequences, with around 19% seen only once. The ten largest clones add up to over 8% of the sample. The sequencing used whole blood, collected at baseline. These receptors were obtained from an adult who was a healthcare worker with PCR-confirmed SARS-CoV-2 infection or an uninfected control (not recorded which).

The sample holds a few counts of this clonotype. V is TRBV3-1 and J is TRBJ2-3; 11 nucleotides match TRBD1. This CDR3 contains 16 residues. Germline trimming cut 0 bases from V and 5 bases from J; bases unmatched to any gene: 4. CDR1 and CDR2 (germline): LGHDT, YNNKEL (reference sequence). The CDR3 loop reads CASSQERDRGRDTQYF. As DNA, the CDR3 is TGTGCCAGCAGCCAAGAACGGGACAGGGGGAGAGATACGCAGTATTTT.

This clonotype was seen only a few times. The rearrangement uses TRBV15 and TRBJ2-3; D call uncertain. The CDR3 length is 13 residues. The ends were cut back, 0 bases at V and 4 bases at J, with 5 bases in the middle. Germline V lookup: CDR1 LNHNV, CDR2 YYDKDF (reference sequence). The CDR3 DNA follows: TGTGCCACCAGCAGAGATAGGGCAGATACGCAGTATTTT. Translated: CATSRDRADTQYF.

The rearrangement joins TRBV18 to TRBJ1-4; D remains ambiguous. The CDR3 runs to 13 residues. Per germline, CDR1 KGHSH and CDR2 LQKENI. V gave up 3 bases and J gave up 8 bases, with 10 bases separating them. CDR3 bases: TGTGCCAGCTCACCCGGCGGAGGGGAAAAACTGTTTTTT. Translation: CASSPGGGEKLFF.

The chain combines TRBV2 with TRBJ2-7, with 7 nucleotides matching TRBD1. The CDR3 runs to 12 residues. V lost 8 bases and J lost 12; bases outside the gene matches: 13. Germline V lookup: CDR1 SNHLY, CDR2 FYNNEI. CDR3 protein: CASLYSGTVPYF. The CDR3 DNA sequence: TGTGCCAGCCTCTATTCCGGGACAGTGCCGTACTTC.